This T cell receptor beta chain derives from a study of response to subunit inactivated influenza vaccine. Study-level findings and limits: Few additional T cells are recruited per seasonal influenza vaccination, authors suggested.

TCRdb re-called the RT-PCR reads with MiXCR, one entry per CDR3 protein. Seen here are hundreds of thousands of distinct CDR3 sequences, approximately 24% observed once, and the top ten hold approximately 2%. V gave up 0 bases and J gave up 2 bases, with 11 bases separating them. Per germline, CDR1 MGHRA and CDR2 YSYEKL. CDR3 size: 16 residues. Notes on this clonotype: Its antigen is not known.

The origin of this receptor is a man aged 50 to 59 who received an inactivated influenza vaccine. The starting material was CD4+ T cells sorted from PBMCs, obtained approximately 5 days after vaccination. The chain has TRBV4-1 and TRBJ1-5, with D unclear. In DNA, the CDR3 is TGCGCCAGCAGCCAAGAAGTGGGGTGGGGCAATCAGCCCCAGCATTTT. It encodes CASSQEVGWGNQPQHF.